This T cell receptor (beta chain) originates from a study of a mutant IDH1 vaccine in newly diagnosed glioma. Study at large: Vaccinations were initiated 4-6 weeks following radiotherapy alone, or were given together with temozolomide cycles. Treated patients, averaging about 40 years, were roughly 62% male and about 40% female. Overall study findings and caveats: Pseudoprogression looked unconnected to shifts in top peripheral T cell clonotypes. Of the patients, about 95% had vaccine-induced immune responses.

Time point denoted: week 35, safety follow-up. Each vaccine dose was 300 ug of mutant IDH1 20-mer peptide, with topical imiquimod. This clone was observed a single time. Antigen unknown. Measured with immunoSEQ multiplex PCR; TCRdb has only the in-frame clones, and not every one. The sample lists roughly 25,000 clones, less than 90% occurring once. CDR1 is SGHTA, CDR2 FQGNSA, per germline. Trimming removed 1 base at V and 2 bases at J, with 7 bases between. The CDR3 consists of 14 residues. The origin of this receptor is a man under 40 with glioma. The sample in question was PBMCs, obtained from a glioma patient whose treatment included an IDH1 peptide vaccine. V gene TRBV7-2 combines with J gene TRBJ2-3, with D perhaps matching TRBD1 or TRBD2 (5 bases each). This CDR3 is CASSLGDDTDTQYF. DNA of the CDR3: TGTGCCAGCAGCTTAGGGGACGACACAGATACGCAGTATTTT.